The 27 T cell receptor beta chains below all came from one sample that was sequenced in a study of shared clonotypes between healthy human individuals. Using immunoSEQ multiplex PCR, the repertoire was profiled, and TCRdb retains in-frame clones only, with some absent. The table has about 2.1 million clones, around 93% seen once; the top ten hold about 1.6%. Naive CD8 cells, CD45RO-negative and positively selected for CCR7, excluded terminally differentiated effector memory CD45RA+ cells. Specimen: naive CD8+ T cells from PBMCs. These receptor sequences come from a man aged 18-30 years in good health. Some clones in this sample may be carry-over from other donors' samples.

The rearrangement joins TRBV9 to TRBJ2-7; a possible D gene is TRBD1 (6 bases). Germline V CDR1 and CDR2: SGDLS, YYNGEE. The ends were cut back, 0 bases at V and 1 base at J, with 8 bases in the middle. The CDR3 runs to 14 residues. The chain's CDR3 is CASSVVDRSYEQYF. The DNA for the CDR3 is TGTGCCAGCAGCGTAGTTGACAGGTCCTACGAGCAGTACTTC.

Notes on this clone: Other DNA variants within this sample encode the same CDR3. The chain is built from TRBV27 and TRBJ2-7, with 8 bases that match TRBD2. The CDR3 sequence is 15 residues long. Trimming cost V 6 bases and J 0 bases; bases outside gene matches: 7. Germline loops: CDR1 MNHEY, CDR2 SMNVEV (reference sequence). The CDR3 bases are TGTGCCAGCAGCCCCCTAGCGGGCAGCTCCTACGAGCAGTACTTC. Encoded protein: CASSPLAGSSYEQYF.

CDR3 residues: CASRGYSSGANVLTF. The DNA for the CDR3 is TGTGCCAGTCGGGGGTACTCATCTGGGGCCAACGTCCTGACTTTC. The chain employs TRBV19 and TRBJ2-6; possibly TRBD2 for D (6 bases). The CDR3 has 15 residues. Trimming shortened V by 8 bases and J by 1 base, and 12 bases separated the two germline ends. In germline, CDR1 is LNHDA, CDR2 SQIVND (reference sequence).

The rearrangement links TRBV5-6 to TRBJ2-1; 9 positions match TRBD1. Germline lookup yields CDR1 SGHDT and CDR2 YYEEEE. With 5 bases clipped from V and 10 bases from J, the junction kept 10 bases outside the gene matches. CDR3 size: 14 residues. The CDR3 spells CASRRDRDLGEQFF. The CDR3, as DNA: TGTGCCAGCAGGCGGGACAGGGATTTGGGAGAGCAGTTCTTC.

J is TRBJ2-7 and V is TRBV28; 11 nucleotides agree with TRBD2. The CDR3 is 14 residues long. The germline CDR1 and CDR2 sequences are MDHEN and SYDVKM. Unmatched junction bases numbered 3, after V lost 2 bases and J lost 6 bases. The CDR3 protein is CASSLTSGRIEQYF. The CDR3 DNA reads TGTGCCAGCAGTTTAACTAGCGGGAGAATCGAGCAGTACTTC.

The rearrangement uses TRBV29-1 and TRBJ2-1; D perhaps matches TRBD2 (6 bases). The CDR3 is made up of 19 amino acids. V lost 0 bases, J lost 3 bases, and 24 bases lay in between. Germline CDR1 reads SQVTM; CDR2 reads ANQGSEA. CDR3 sequence reads: CSVEDPLQRGGTYYNEQFF. CDR3 nucleotide sequence: TGCAGCGTTGAAGATCCCCTACAACGTGGCGGGACCTACTACAATGAGCAGTTCTTC.

The table lists this clone with a count of one. Other DNA sequences in this specimen translate into the identical CDR3. The J gene is TRBJ2-2, the V gene TRBV27; D is unclear. The germline V gene has CDR1 MNHEY and CDR2 SMNVEV (reference sequence). Trimming removed 4 bases from V and 6 bases from J, with 6 bases in between. The length of the CDR3 is 12 residues. The CDR3 loop reads CASSSASGELFF. The DNA of the CDR3 is TGTGCCAGCAGTTCCGCATCCGGGGAGCTGTTTTTT.

The chain combines TRBV29-1 with TRBJ2-5, with 8 bases aligning to TRBD2. The J call may not be correct, given that the DNA end is closer to TRBJ2-7. The CDR3 covers 13 residues. Germline CDR1 SQVTM, CDR2 ANQGSEA. The CDR3 protein is CSVRLASSYEQYF. The DNA of the CDR3 is TGCAGCGTCAGACTAGCGAGCTCCTACGAGCAGTACTTC.

With regard to this clone: Other DNA sequences in the sample encode the same CDR3. The V and J genes are TRBV27 and TRBJ2-7, with TRBD1 matching 9 bases. Germline CDR1 and CDR2: MNHEY and SMNVEV (reference sequence). Trimming at V came to 2 bases and at J to 3 bases, leaving 5 bases not matched to a gene. The CDR3 runs 15 residues. In nucleotides, the CDR3 is TGTGCCAGCAGTTTAAGGGACAGGGCATTCTACGAGCAGTACTTC. It translates to CASSLRDRAFYEQYF.

V is TRBV7-8 and J is TRBJ2-3, with 14 bases identical to TRBD2. The CDR3 covers 19 residues. After removal of 5 bases from V and 3 bases from J, the junction contained 13 bases not matched to a gene. Germline V gene sequence: CDR1 SGHVS, CDR2 FQNEAQ. CDR3 protein: CASSARPGTSGSWTDTQYF. Here the CDR3 DNA reads TGTGCCAGCAGCGCACGTCCTGGGACTAGCGGGAGTTGGACAGATACGCAGTATTTT.

The chain carries TRBV10-3 and TRBJ2-1; TRBD1 is a possible D gene (5 bases). The germline V and J ends were trimmed by 0 bases and 10 bases, with 19 bases remaining between them. This CDR3 is built from 16 residues. Germline V gene data show CDR1 as ENHRY and CDR2 as SYGVKD. The chain's CDR3 is CAISESGQAPGLEQFF. The CDR3 nucleotides are TGTGCCATCAGTGAGTCTGGACAAGCCCCGGGCTTGGAGCAGTTCTTC.

The chain is built from TRBV7-6 and TRBJ2-2, with 7 bases lining up with TRBD2. V trimming: 0 bases; J trimming: 6 bases; junction bases outside the gene matches: 10. CDR3 size: 17 residues. Germline CDR1 SGHVS, CDR2 FNYEAQ. CDR3 in amino acids: CASSLASHWGGSGELFF. The CDR3 DNA is TGTGCCAGCAGCTTAGCGTCCCACTGGGGGGGTTCCGGGGAGCTGTTTTTT.

On this clone itself: Other DNA variants within this sample encode the same CDR3. This rearrangement joins TRBV28 to TRBJ1-5; D gene uncertain. V lost 2 bases and J 0 bases, leaving 8 bases between the germline ends. CDR1 is MDHEN, CDR2 SYDVKM, per germline. This CDR3 has 15 residues. Written as DNA, the CDR3 is TGTGCCAGCAGTTTAACCGCCTATAGCAATCAGCCCCAGCATTTT. Translated, it gives CASSLTAYSNQPQHF.

V usage is TRBV9 and J usage is TRBJ2-1, with 13 bases lining up with TRBD2. The CDR3 sequence is 18 residues long. J gave up 5 bases and V 1 base, and 9 bases lay outside the gene matches. In germline, CDR1 is SGDLS, CDR2 YYNGEE. The CDR3 sequence: CASSVTSTSGRSDNEQFF. In DNA, the CDR3 is TGTGCCAGCAGCGTAACGTCGACTAGCGGGAGGTCAGACAATGAGCAGTTCTTC.

The rearrangement links TRBV27 to TRBJ2-5; 9 bases match TRBD2. The CDR3 covers 16 residues. With 2 bases clipped from V and 4 bases from J, the junction kept 8 bases outside the gene matches. Germline CDR1 and CDR2: MNHEY and SMNVEV (reference sequence). The CDR3 DNA follows: TGTGCCAGCAGTTTACTTAGCGGGAGTGGGCCAGAGACCCAGTACTTC. Its protein is CASSLLSGSGPETQYF.

In the case of this clone: The identical CDR3 is also encoded by other nucleotide sequences in the sample. V usage is TRBV5-6 and J usage is TRBJ2-7; D is unclear. The germline V gene has CDR1 SGHDT and CDR2 YYEEEE. This CDR3 is 13 amino acids long. Trimming pared 2 bases from V and 1 base from J, leaving 7 bases between. CDR3 region: CASSFPGSYEQYF. CDR3 nucleotides: TGTGCCAGCAGCTTTCCAGGTTCCTACGAGCAGTACTTC.

The rearrangement links TRBV27 to TRBJ2-2; D gene uncertain. The germline gives CDR1 MNHEY, CDR2 SMNVEV (reference sequence). This CDR3 is built from 13 residues. Trimming pared 2 bases from V and 3 bases from J, leaving 4 bases between. The CDR3 DNA reads TGTGCCAGCAGTTTAATCGACACCGGGGAGCTGTTTTTT. Translating it yields CASSLIDTGELFF.

The chain is built from TRBV7-8 and TRBJ2-7; D not certain. This CDR3 region has 13 residues. The V end was cut by 1 base, the J end by 0 bases, with 4 bases between. Germline CDR1 reads SGHVS; CDR2 reads FQNEAQ. Written as DNA, the CDR3 is TGTGCCAGCAGCTTAGAACTCTCCTACGAGCAGTACTTC. Translating it yields CASSLELSYEQYF.

The chain couples TRBV7-8 to TRBJ2-1; 8 nucleotides match TRBD2. Trimming at V came to 1 base and at J to 3 bases, leaving 2 bases not matched to a gene. CDR3 length equals 15 residues. Germline lookup yields CDR1 SGHVS and CDR2 FQNEAQ. The CDR3 region has the DNA TGTGCCAGCAGCTTAGGCGGGAGGCTCTACAATGAGCAGTTCTTC. As protein: CASSLGGRLYNEQFF.

The table lists this clone with a count of one. The chain couples TRBV11-1 to TRBJ2-7; no clear D. V lost 5 bases, J lost 0 bases, and 17 bases lay in between. The CDR3 is made up of 16 amino acids. From germline, CDR1 is SGHAT and CDR2 FQDESV (reference sequence). The CDR3 is CASSPLWRKTSYEQYF. The CDR3, as DNA: TGTGCCAGCAGCCCCCTCTGGCGGAAAACCTCCTACGAGCAGTACTTC.

This chain links TRBV7-2 with TRBJ2-4; D perhaps matches TRBD1 (6 bases). Deletions cut 2 bases from V and 2 bases from J, with 19 bases between. The CDR3 consists of 18 residues. From germline, CDR1 is SGHTA and CDR2 FQGNSA. CDR3 DNA: TGTGCCAGCAGCTTAAGGACCCCATCAGGGGAGTCCAAAAACATTCAGTACTTC. Translation gives CASSLRTPSGESKNIQYF.

V and J are TRBV19 and TRBJ2-7; a possible D gene is TRBD1 (6 bases). The germline V and J ends were trimmed by 5 bases and 2 bases, with 16 bases remaining between them. Germline lookup yields CDR1 LNHDA and CDR2 SQIVND (reference sequence). The CDR3 length is 15 residues. The CDR3 spells CASSPKAGEPYEQYF. The CDR3 nucleotides read TGTGCCAGTAGTCCAAAAGCAGGGGAGCCCTACGAGCAGTACTTC.

CDR3: CASSQVKDSFLNYGYTF. The DNA for the CDR3 is TGCGCCAGCAGCCAAGTTAAGGACTCTTTCCTTAACTATGGCTACACCTTC. The chain couples TRBV4-1 to TRBJ1-2; D remains ambiguous. CDR3 length: 17 amino acids. Germline values: CDR1 MGHRA, CDR2 YSYEKL. V was cut by 1 base and J by 1 base, with 16 bases left in between.

The chain employs TRBV9 and TRBJ2-5, with 10 bases lining up with TRBD2. Germline CDR1 SGDLS, CDR2 YYNGEE. V lost 4 bases and J lost 5; bases outside the gene matches: 8. The CDR3 length is 15 residues. CDR3 region: CASSPGTSDFETQYF. In DNA, the CDR3 is TGTGCCAGCAGCCCGGGGACTAGCGACTTTGAGACCCAGTACTTC.

The V gene is TRBV7-3, the J gene TRBJ2-7, with 7 positions matching TRBD2. The length of the CDR3 is 15 residues. Germline loops: CDR1 SGHTA, CDR2 FQGTGA. V lost 5 bases to trimming and J lost 3 bases; unmatched junction nucleotides: 10. This CDR3 reads CASSPTSAPSYEQYF. The CDR3 nucleotides are TGTGCCAGCAGCCCCACTAGCGCCCCCAGCTACGAGCAGTACTTC.

The V call is TRBV11-2, the J call TRBJ2-3; no reliable D call. The CDR3 length is 15 residues. Germline-derived CDR1 and CDR2 are SGHAT and FQNNGV. V was cut by 2 bases and J by 1 base, with 10 bases left in between. CDR3 loop: CASSLFAGGTDTQYF. Here the CDR3 DNA reads TGTGCCAGCAGCTTATTTGCTGGGGGCACAGATACGCAGTATTTT.

The chain has TRBV2 and TRBJ1-1; 8 bases align to TRBD1. The J segment lost 4 bases and the V segment lost 6 bases, leaving 4 bases of the junction unmatched. This CDR3 is built from 13 residues. Germline assignment: CDR1 SNHLY and CDR2 FYNNEI. The CDR3 loop reads CASRATGGTEAFF. CDR3 nucleotide sequence: TGTGCCAGCAGAGCAACAGGGGGCACTGAAGCTTTCTTT. Drawing the rest from reference TRBV2 and TRBJ1-1, the complete variable domain is EPEVTQTPSHQVTQMGQEVILRCVPISNHLYFYWYRQILGQKVEFLVSFYNNEISEKSEIFDDQFSVERPDGSNFTLKIRSTKLEDSAMYFCASRATGGTEAFFGQGTRLTVV.